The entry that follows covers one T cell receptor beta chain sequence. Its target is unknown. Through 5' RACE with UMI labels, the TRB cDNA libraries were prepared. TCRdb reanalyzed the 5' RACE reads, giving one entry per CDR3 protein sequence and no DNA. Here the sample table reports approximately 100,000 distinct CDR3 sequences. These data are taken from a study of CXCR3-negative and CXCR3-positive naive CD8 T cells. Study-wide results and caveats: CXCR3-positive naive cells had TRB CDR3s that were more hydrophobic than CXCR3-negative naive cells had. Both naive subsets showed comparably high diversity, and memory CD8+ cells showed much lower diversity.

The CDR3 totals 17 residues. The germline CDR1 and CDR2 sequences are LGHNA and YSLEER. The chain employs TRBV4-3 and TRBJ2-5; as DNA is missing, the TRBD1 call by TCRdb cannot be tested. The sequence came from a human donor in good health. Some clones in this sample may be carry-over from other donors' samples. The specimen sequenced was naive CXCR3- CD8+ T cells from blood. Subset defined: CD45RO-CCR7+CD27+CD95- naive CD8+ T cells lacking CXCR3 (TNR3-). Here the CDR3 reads CASSQDRVQGTVGTQYF.